This TCR beta chain was recorded in a study of cytomegalovirus exposure and HLA in healthy donors. Notes on the study in general: A classifier reportedly called cytomegalovirus status with high sensitivity and specificity.

Repertoires were generated with immunoSEQ multiplex PCR, while TCRdb's copy carries only in-frame clones and drops some. The table has some 200,000 clones, around nine tenths seen once. About this clone itself: Antigen unknown.

This TCR came from a man aged 25-45 years in good health and CMV-seropositive. The material sequenced was PBMCs.

The CDR3 DNA is TGCAGTGCGGAGTCGGACAGGCTGTTTTTT. Translation: CSAESDRLFF. V is TRBV20-1 and J is TRBJ1-4, with 7 bases identical to TRBD1. V lost 6 bases to trimming and J lost 14 bases; unmatched junction nucleotides: 6. The CDR3 is 10 amino acids. Germline V gene lookup returns CDR1 DFQATT and CDR2 SNEGSKA (reference sequence).